The 13 T cell receptor beta chains presented below share a single source sample, sequenced in a study of type 1 and type 2 diabetes patients. The PCR template was genomic DNA. The TCR beta CDR3 region was amplified using 30 forward and 13 reverse primers. TCRdb passed the multiplex PCR reads through MiXCR, listing each CDR3 protein once. Here the sample spans fewer than 350,000 distinct CDR3 sequences, over 45% being singletons. Source material: peripheral blood mononuclear cells (PBMCs). The receptors originated from a man in his late teens or twenties with type 2 diabetes.

The chain joins TRBV4-3 to TRBJ1-2; D not certain. Trimming cost V 0 bases and J 0 bases, with 11 bases left between them. Germline values: CDR1 LGHNA, CDR2 YSLEER. This CDR3 comprises 16 residues. This chain's CDR3 is CASSQDTAQTNYGYTF. The CDR3 DNA is TGCGCCAGCAGCCAAGATACGGCACAGACTAACTATGGCTACACCTTC.

The chain is built from TRBV19 and TRBJ1-6, with D perhaps TRBD1 (6 bases). This CDR3 region has 14 residues. Germline V gives CDR1 LNHDA, CDR2 SQIVND (reference sequence). The V end was cut by 6 bases, the J end by 9 bases, with 15 bases between. Here the CDR3 DNA reads TGTGCCAGTAGACCACAGGGTGCGAGTTCACCCCTCCACTTT. This gives the protein CASRPQGASSPLHF. Together with reference TRBV19 and TRBJ1-6, the CDR3 gives the full variable domain: DGGITQSPKYLFRKEGQNVTLSCEQNLNHDAMYWYRQDPGQGLRLIYYSQIVNDFQKGDIAEGYSVSREKKESFPLTVTSAQKNPTAFYLCASRPQGASSPLHFGNGTRLTVT.

The chain recombines TRBV5-1 with TRBJ2-7, with D perhaps matching TRBD1 or TRBD2 (6 bases each). Germline CDR1 reads SGHRS; CDR2 reads YFSETQ. This CDR3 is built from 16 residues. The V gene lost 6 bases and the J gene lost 4 bases, with 23 bases spanning the gap. CDR3 sequence (DNA): TGCGCCAGCAAGGGACTCAACCAAAACAGGGATTACGAGCAGTACTTC. This translates into CASKGLNQNRDYEQYF.

The gene calls are TRBV2 and TRBJ2-5; possibly TRBD2 for D (6 bases). This CDR3 is built from 15 residues. Germline lookup yields CDR1 SNHLY and CDR2 FYNNEI. V gave up 1 base and J gave up 5 bases, with 14 bases separating them. Written as DNA, the CDR3 is TGTGCCAGCAGTGAAGGCGGGAAGGTTTGGGAGACCCAGTACTTC. Protein product: CASSEGGKVWETQYF.

The gene calls are TRBV30 and TRBJ2-7; 7 positions match TRBD2. In germline, CDR1 is GTSNPN, CDR2 SVGIG (reference sequence). The V gene end was trimmed by 5 bases and the J gene end by 2 bases; junction bases not matched to a gene: 3. This CDR3 is built from 12 residues. The CDR3 bases are TGTGCCTGGGGGACTACCACCTACGAGCAGTACTTC. Amino acids: CAWGTTTYEQYF.

The chain joins TRBV10-3 to TRBJ2-7; TRBD1 might be the D (6 bases). Germline V gene lookup returns CDR1 ENHRY and CDR2 SYGVKD. This CDR3 region has 16 residues. The ends were cut back, 4 bases at V and 0 bases at J, with 16 bases in the middle. CDR3 coding DNA: TGTGCCATCAGTGGCCCAGGGGTACCGAGCTCCTACGAGCAGTACTTC. Translated: CAISGPGVPSSYEQYF.

This chain uses TRBV2 with TRBJ2-5; D may be TRBD1 (6 bases). Trimming removed 6 bases at V and 0 bases at J, with 14 bases between. The CDR3 covers 15 residues. CDR1 and CDR2 from the germline V gene are SNHLY and FYNNEI. The CDR3, as DNA: TGTGCCAGCAGCTTAGAACAGGGATACCAAGAGACCCAGTACTTC. This gives the protein CASSLEQGYQETQYF. Supplemented by reference TRBV2 and TRBJ2-5, the full variable domain reads EPEVTQTPSHQVTQMGQEVILRCVPISNHLYFYWYRQILGQKVEFLVSFYNNEISEKSEIFDDQFSVERPDGSNFTLKIRSTKLEDSAMYFCASSLEQGYQETQYFGPGTRLLVL.

This rearrangement joins TRBV6-4 to TRBJ2-2; perhaps TRBD1 as D (5 bases). V lost 6 bases and J 5 bases, leaving 10 bases between the germline ends. CDR3 size: 13 residues. Germline CDR1 MRHNA, CDR2 SNTAGT. This CDR3 is CASRLGETGELFF. CDR3 sequence (DNA): TGTGCCAGCAGGTTAGGGGAAACCGGGGAGCTGTTTTTT.

This clonotype was observed many times. V gene TRBV7-2 combines with J gene TRBJ2-7; D remains unclear. Germline V CDR1 and CDR2: SGHTA, FQGNSA. This CDR3 has 15 residues. The V gene lost 1 base and the J gene lost 5 bases, with 15 bases spanning the gap. For the CDR3, the DNA is TGTGCCAGCAGCTTAGGTAGGCGCGTTGGCGACGAGCAGTACTTC. Its protein is CASSLGRRVGDEQYF.

This clonotype was counted between two and nine times. This rearrangement joins TRBV7-9 to TRBJ2-2, with D perhaps given as TRBD1 or TRBD2 (5 bases each). Germline-derived CDR1 and CDR2 are SEHNR and FQNEAQ (reference sequence). The V gene lost 4 bases and the J gene lost 6 bases, with 12 bases spanning the gap. CDR3 size: 14 residues. CDR3 loop: CASSWGSGAGELFF. CDR3 nucleotide sequence: TGTGCCAGCAGCTGGGGGTCGGGCGCCGGGGAGCTGTTTTTT.

This clonotype was seen a handful of times. The rearrangement uses TRBV9 and TRBJ2-1; D is unclear. Germline V CDR1 and CDR2: SGDLS, YYNGEE. Trimming took 3 bases from V and 1 from J, leaving 20 bases between them. This CDR3 is built from 18 residues. The CDR3, as DNA: TGTGCCAGCAGCGAGGACGTAGCCCCTAAACCGTCCTACAATGAGCAGTTCTTC. This gives the protein CASSEDVAPKPSYNEQFF.

CDR3 sequence (DNA): TGTGCCAGCAGTTCCACCGGGACTGTCGAAAATTCACCCCTCCACTTT. It is translated as CASSSTGTVENSPLHF. The chain combines TRBV6-4 with TRBJ1-6, with a weak D call TRBD1 (5 bases). V was clipped by 5 bases and J by 7 bases, with 18 bases between them. CDR3 length: 16 amino acids. Germline V lookup: CDR1 MRHNA, CDR2 SNTAGT.

The chain couples TRBV6-6 to TRBJ2-5, with TRBD1 identical over 11 bases. After removal of 6 bases from V and 10 bases from J, the junction contained 7 bases not matched to a gene. Per germline, CDR1 MNHNY and CDR2 SVGAGI (reference sequence). The CDR3 contains 13 residues. The DNA of the CDR3 is TGTGCCAGCAGCCCCGGACAGGGGGCATACCAGTACTTC. Its protein is CASSPGQGAYQYF.